This T cell receptor (beta chain) is from a study of cytomegalovirus exposure and HLA in healthy donors. The protocol was immunoSEQ multiplex PCR, while the TCRdb copy is restricted to in-frame clones and leaves out a portion. The repertoire has some 130,000 clones, more than 75% of them found once; the top ten carry just under 6.5%. The CDR3 totals 17 residues. With 5 bases clipped from V and 4 bases from J, the junction kept 14 bases outside the gene matches. This clonotype was sampled from a woman younger than 35 in good health and CMV-seropositive. V gene TRBV23-1 combines with J gene TRBJ2-1, with 7 bases identical to TRBD1. TRBV23-1 is filed as an ORF, its function uncertain. What was sequenced was PBMCs. The DNA of the CDR3 is TGCGCCAGCAGTGGCCGGGACAGTCCACGGTGTTACAATGAGCAGTTCTTC. This encodes CASSGRDSPRCYNEQFF.